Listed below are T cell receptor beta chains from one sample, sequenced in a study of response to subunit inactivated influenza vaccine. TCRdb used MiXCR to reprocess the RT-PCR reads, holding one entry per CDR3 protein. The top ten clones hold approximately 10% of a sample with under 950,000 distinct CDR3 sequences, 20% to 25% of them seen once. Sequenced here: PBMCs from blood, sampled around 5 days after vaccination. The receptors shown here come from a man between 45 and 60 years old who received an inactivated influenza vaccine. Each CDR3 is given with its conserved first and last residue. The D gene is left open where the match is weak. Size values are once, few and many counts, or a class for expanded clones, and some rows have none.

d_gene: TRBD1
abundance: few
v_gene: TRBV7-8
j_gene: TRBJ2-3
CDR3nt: TGTGCCAGCAGCCCAATGGGACAGGGGGGGGATACGCAGTATTTT
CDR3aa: CASSPMGQGGDTQYF

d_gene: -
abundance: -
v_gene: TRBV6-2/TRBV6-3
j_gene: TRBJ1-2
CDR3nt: TGTGCCAGCAGTTACTCGTTATCCCCAGGGAATGGCTACACCTTC
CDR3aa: CASSYSLSPGNGYTF

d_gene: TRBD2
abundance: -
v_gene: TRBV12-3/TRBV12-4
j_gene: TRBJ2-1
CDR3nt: TGTGCCAGCACCATTCCGGGACTAGCGCTCGATGAGCAGTTCTTC
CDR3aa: CASTIPGLALDEQFF

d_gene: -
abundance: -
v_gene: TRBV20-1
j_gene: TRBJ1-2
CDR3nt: TGCAGTGCTGGCACAACTAACTATGGCTACACCTTC
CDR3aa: CSAGTTNYGYTF

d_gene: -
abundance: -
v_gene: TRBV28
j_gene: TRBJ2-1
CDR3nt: TGTGCCAGCACCGGACAAAAAGACAGATACAATGAGCAGTTCTTC
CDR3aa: CASTGQKDRYNEQFF

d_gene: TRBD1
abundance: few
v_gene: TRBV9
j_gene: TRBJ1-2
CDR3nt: TGTGCCAGCAGCGAGGGAGTGGGACAGGCTCGCTACACCTTC
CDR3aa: CASSEGVGQARYTF

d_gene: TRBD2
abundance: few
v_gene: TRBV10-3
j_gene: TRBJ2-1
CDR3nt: TGTGCCATCAAAGGTAGCGGGAGATTCGGCGATGAGCAGTTCTTC
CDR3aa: CAIKGSGRFGDEQFF

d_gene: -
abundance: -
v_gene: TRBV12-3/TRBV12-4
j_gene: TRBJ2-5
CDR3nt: TGTGCCAGCAGACTAACAGGAGAGACCCAGTACTTC
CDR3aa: CASRLTGETQYF

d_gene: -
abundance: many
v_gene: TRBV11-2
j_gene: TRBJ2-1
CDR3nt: TGTGCCAGCAGCTTACTATACCAGGGCTATGAGCAGTTCTTC
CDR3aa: CASSLLYQGYEQFF

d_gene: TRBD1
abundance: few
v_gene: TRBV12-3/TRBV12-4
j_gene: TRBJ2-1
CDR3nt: TGTGCCAGCACCAAAACCGGGACAGGGTCCAATGAGCAGTTCTTC
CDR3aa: CASTKTGTGSNEQFF

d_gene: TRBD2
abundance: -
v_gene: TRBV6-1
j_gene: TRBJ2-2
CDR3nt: TGTGCCAGCAGTACGACCGCTAGCGGGCCTAACACCGGGGAGCTGTTTTTT
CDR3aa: CASSTTASGPNTGELFF

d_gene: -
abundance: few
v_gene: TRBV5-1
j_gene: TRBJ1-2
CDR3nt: TGCGCCAGCAGCTTGGTCGGAGAGCTCGCGACTAACTATGGCTACACCTTC
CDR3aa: CASSLVGELATNYGYTF

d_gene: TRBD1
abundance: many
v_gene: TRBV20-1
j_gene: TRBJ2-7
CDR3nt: TGCAGTGCTAGAGATGCCGGGACAGGGGGCGACGAGCAGTACTTC
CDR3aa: CSARDAGTGGDEQYF

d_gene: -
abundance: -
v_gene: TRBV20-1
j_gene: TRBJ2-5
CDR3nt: TGCAGTGCTTCAGGGGGAGGTTTGCAAGAGACCCAGTACTTC
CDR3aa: CSASGGGLQETQYF

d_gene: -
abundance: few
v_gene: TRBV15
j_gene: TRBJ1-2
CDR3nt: TGTGCCACCACCGCGGGGATCGGGAACTATGGCTACACCTTC
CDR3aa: CATTAGIGNYGYTF

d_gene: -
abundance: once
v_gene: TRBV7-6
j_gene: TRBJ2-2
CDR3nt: TGTGCCAGCAGCGAAGCGACTCGATTGAACACCGGGGAGCTGTTTTTT
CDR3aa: CASSEATRLNTGELFF

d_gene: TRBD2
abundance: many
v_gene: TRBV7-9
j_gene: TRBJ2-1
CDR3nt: TGTGCCAGCAGCCGCGGACTAGCGGGGGGGCTTTCCAATGAGCAGTTCTTC
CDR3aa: CASSRGLAGGLSNEQFF

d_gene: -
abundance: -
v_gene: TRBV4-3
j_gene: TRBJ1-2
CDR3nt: TGCGCCAGCAGCCAAGATTGGGCAGGGCTCGGCTATGGCTACACCTTC
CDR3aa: CASSQDWAGLGYGYTF

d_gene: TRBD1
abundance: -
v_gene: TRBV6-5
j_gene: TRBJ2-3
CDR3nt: TGTGCCAGCAGTTACGTGGGACAGGGGACCTTCACAGATACGCAGTATTTT
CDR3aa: CASSYVGQGTFTDTQYF

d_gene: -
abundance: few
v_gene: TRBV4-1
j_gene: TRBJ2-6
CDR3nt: TGCGCCAGCAGCCAGAGGAGGGCTGGGGCCAACGTCCTGACTTTC
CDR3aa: CASSQRRAGANVLTF

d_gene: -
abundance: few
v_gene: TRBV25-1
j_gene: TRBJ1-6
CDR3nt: TGTGCCAGCAGTGAATTGGGTAAGGGGTTGGATTCACCCCTCCACTTT
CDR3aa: CASSELGKGLDSPLHF

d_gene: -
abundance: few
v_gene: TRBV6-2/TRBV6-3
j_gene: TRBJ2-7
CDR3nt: TGTGCCAGCAGTTACCCCGGGCGGGGACGGCAGACCTACGAGCAGTACTTC
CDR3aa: CASSYPGRGRQTYEQYF

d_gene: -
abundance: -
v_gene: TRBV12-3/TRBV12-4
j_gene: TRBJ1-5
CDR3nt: TGTGCCAGCAGTCCCCCCGGCAGTAGCAATCAGCCCCAGCATTTT
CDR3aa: CASSPPGSSNQPQHF

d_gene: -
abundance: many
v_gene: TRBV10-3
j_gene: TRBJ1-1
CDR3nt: TGTGCCATCAGTGTAATCGGGGGGTATGAAGCTTTCTTT
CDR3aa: CAISVIGGYEAFF

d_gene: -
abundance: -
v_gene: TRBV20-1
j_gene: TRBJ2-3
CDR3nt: TGCAGTGCTAGAGATCGTTCCGCAAGTGCTAGCACAGATACGCAGTATTTT
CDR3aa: CSARDRSASASTDTQYF

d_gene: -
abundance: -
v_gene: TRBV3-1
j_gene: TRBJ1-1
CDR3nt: TGCGCCAGCAGCTTGTTTGGTAGGGGCAGGGGGAACACTGAAGCTTTCTTT
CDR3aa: CASSLFGRGRGNTEAFF

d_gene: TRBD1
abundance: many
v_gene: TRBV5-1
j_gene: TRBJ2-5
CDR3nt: TGTGCCAGCAGTTTGGGACAGGGCCAAGAGACCCAGTACTTC
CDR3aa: CASSLGQGQETQYF

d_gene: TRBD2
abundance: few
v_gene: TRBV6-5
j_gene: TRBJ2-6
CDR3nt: TGTGCCAGCAGTATACAGGTGGGGGGGTCGGGGGCCAACGTCCTGACTTTC
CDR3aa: CASSIQVGGSGANVLTF

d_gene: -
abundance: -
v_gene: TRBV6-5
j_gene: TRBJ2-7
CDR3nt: TGTGCCAGCAGTTACGGGACGGGGGCCTCCTACGAGCAGTACTTC
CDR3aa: CASSYGTGASYEQYF

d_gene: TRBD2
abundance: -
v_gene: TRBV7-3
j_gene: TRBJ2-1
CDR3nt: TGTGCCAGCGGGACTAGCATGGGTGAGCAGTTCTTC
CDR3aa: CASGTSMGEQFF

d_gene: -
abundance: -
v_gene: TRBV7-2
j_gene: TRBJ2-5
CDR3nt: TGTGCCAGCAGCCTTACCAGTTCGGGGGCCCAGTACTTC
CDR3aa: CASSLTSSGAQYF

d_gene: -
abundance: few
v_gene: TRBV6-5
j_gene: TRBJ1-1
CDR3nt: TGTGCCAGCAGTTACTCGAGCCGGGCGAACACTGAAGCTTTCTTT
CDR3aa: CASSYSSRANTEAFF

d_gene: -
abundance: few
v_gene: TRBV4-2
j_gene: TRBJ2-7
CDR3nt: TGTGCCAGCAGCCAAGCCGGGGTGACCTACGAGCAGTACTTC
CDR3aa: CASSQAGVTYEQYF

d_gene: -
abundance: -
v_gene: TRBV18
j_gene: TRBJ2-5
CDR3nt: TGTGCCAGCTCACCACAAAGGGGAGAGACCCAGTACTTC
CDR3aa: CASSPQRGETQYF

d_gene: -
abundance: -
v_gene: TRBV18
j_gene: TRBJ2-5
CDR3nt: TGTGCCAGCTCACCAGGGGTAGCGGAGACCCAGTACTTC
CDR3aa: CASSPGVAETQYF

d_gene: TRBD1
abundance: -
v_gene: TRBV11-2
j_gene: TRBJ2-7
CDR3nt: TGTGCCAGCAGCCCGGGGTGGACAGGGAACGAGCAGTACTTC
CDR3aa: CASSPGWTGNEQYF

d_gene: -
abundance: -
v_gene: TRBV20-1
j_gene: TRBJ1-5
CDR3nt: TGCAGTGCTAGAGATCGTCGGGATGGGTCATCAAGACGGCCCCAGCATTTT
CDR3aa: CSARDRRDGSSRRPQHF

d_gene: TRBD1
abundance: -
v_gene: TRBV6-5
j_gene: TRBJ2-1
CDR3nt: TGTGCCAGCAGTTCCTCGGCGGGACAGGGGACCAATGAGCAGTTCTTC
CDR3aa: CASSSSAGQGTNEQFF

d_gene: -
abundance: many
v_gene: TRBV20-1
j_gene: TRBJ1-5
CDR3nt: TGCAGTGCTACTCATACGTTACCTAATCAGCCCCAGCATTTT
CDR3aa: CSATHTLPNQPQHF

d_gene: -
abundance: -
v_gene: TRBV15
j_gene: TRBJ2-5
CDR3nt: TGTGCCACCAGCGCCCAGGGTATAGAGACCCAGTACTTC
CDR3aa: CATSAQGIETQYF

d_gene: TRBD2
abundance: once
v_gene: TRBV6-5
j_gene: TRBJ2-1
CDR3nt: TGTGCCAGCAGTTACTCGGATCTGGCGGGAGGTGGCTATGAGCAGTTCTTC
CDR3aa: CASSYSDLAGGGYEQFF